Here is one T cell receptor (beta chain) with its context. A multiplex PCR was run with 60 Vbeta primers and 13 Jbeta primers. Data came from immunoSEQ multiplex PCR; TCRdb stores just in-frame clones and leaves some out. The sample records about 120,000 clones, 75% to 85% being singletons. This CDR3 has 13 amino acids. Trimming shortened V by 5 bases and J by 6 bases, and 11 bases separated the two germline ends. CDR1 is SEHNR and CDR2 is FQNEAQ in the germline V gene (reference sequence). These data belong to a study of cytomegalovirus exposure and HLA in healthy donors. About the study: From approximately 170 million T cells, an earlier analysis saw 117 million unique TCR beta sequences.

The sample consisted of PBMCs. The clonotype was recovered from a young man in good health and CMV-seropositive. The chain couples TRBV7-9 to TRBJ1-5, with D possibly being TRBD1 (5 bases). The CDR3 here is CASSIVGGQPQHF. Written as DNA, the CDR3 is TGTGCCAGCAGCATCGTGGGGGGTCAGCCCCAGCATTTT.